These T cell receptor beta chains were read from a single sample in a study of T cells in Graves' hyperthyroidism and ophthalmopathy. TCRdb re-called the multiplex PCR reads through MiXCR, storing one row per CDR3 protein. Of fewer than 900,000 distinct CDR3 sequences listed, around 17% are singletons. Sequenced material: blood. These receptors were collected from a man younger than 35 with Graves' hyperthyroidism. CDR3s include the opening cysteine and the closing phenylalanine or tryptophan. D genes are given only for firm matches. Not every row has a clone size; where given, it reads once, few, many or a size class.

j_gene,v_gene,abundance,d_gene,CDR3aa,CDR3nt
TRBJ2-2,TRBV6-2/TRBV6-3,few,TRBD2,CASSWGTSVGELFF,TGTGCCAGCAGTTGGGGGACTAGCGTCGGGGAGCTGTTTTTT
TRBJ1-2,TRBV12-3/TRBV12-4,few,TRBD1,CASSLDRGRNGYTF,TGTGCCAGCAGTTTAGACAGGGGAAGAAATGGCTACACCTTC
TRBJ1-1,TRBV15,many,-,CATSRGSRPMNTEAFF,TGTGCCACCAGCAGAGGTTCTCGCCCCATGAACACTGAAGCTTTCTTT
TRBJ2-1,TRBV6-2/TRBV6-3,many,-,CASSYEKSYNEQFF,TGTGCCAGCAGTTACGAGAAAAGTTACAATGAGCAGTTCTTC
TRBJ1-5,TRBV30,-,-,CAWSPGQHSNQPQHF,TGTGCCTGGAGTCCCGGACAGCATAGCAATCAGCCCCAGCATTTT
TRBJ2-3,TRBV5-8,many,-,CASSWTTLTDTQYF,TGTGCCAGCAGCTGGACTACCCTCACAGATACGCAGTATTTT
TRBJ1-4,TRBV2,many,TRBD1,CASGGQGMGKLFF,TGTGCCAGCGGGGGACAGGGTATGGGAAAACTGTTTTTT
TRBJ2-5,TRBV12-3/TRBV12-4,few,TRBD2,CASSYSGWGKETQYF,TGTGCCAGCAGTTATAGCGGGTGGGGTAAAGAGACCCAGTACTTC
TRBJ2-1,TRBV2,many,TRBD2,CASSWTSGNGEQFF,TGTGCCAGCAGTTGGACTAGCGGGAATGGGGAGCAGTTCTTC
TRBJ1-2,TRBV5-6,-,-,CASSMERVTGYTF,TGTGCCAGCAGCATGGAAAGGGTTACGGGCTACACCTTC
TRBJ2-1,TRBV28,many,TRBD1,CASLAPIPGQGNYNEQFF,TGTGCCTCCTTGGCCCCCATTCCGGGACAGGGCAATTACAATGAGCAGTTCTTC
TRBJ1-4,TRBV30,-,TRBD1,CACLSQGAREKLFF,TGTGCCTGCCTTTCGCAGGGGGCGAGGGAAAAACTGTTTTTT
TRBJ2-4,TRBV7-3,-,-,CASSPGRVAKNIQYF,TGTGCCAGCAGCCCGGGGCGGGTGGCCAAAAACATTCAGTACTTC
TRBJ2-7,TRBV27,-,-,CASSFRRRYEQYF,TGTGCCAGCAGTTTTCGGCGGCGCTACGAGCAGTACTTC
TRBJ2-1,TRBV12-3/TRBV12-4,many,-,CASSSGLGGNEQFF,TGTGCCAGCAGTTCCGGGCTAGGGGGCAATGAGCAGTTCTTC
TRBJ2-3,TRBV24-1,few,-,CATSDPTEGGTTDTQYF,TGTGCCACCAGTGATCCAACGGAAGGGGGAACAACAGATACGCAGTATTTT
TRBJ2-7,TRBV5-1,-,TRBD2,CASSSWTSGIYEQYF,TGCGCCAGCAGCTCTTGGACTAGCGGGATATACGAGCAGTACTTC
TRBJ2-7,TRBV5-1,-,-,CASSPRQAFSSYEQYF,TGTGCCAGCAGCCCACGACAGGCCTTTAGCTCCTACGAGCAGTACTTC
TRBJ2-1,TRBV24-1,many,TRBD1,CATSRGQGYYEQFF,TGTGCCACCAGCCGTGGACAGGGGTACTATGAGCAGTTCTTC
TRBJ1-1,TRBV19,few,TRBD1,CASSTPRQGATEAFF,TGTGCCAGTAGTACGCCCCGACAGGGGGCCACTGAAGCTTTCTTT
TRBJ2-2,TRBV20-1,-,-,CSARESETNTGELFF,TGCAGTGCTAGAGAGAGCGAAACGAACACCGGGGAGCTGTTTTTT
TRBJ1-5,TRBV3-1,-,TRBD1,CASSQGQGVNQPQHF,TGTGCCAGCAGCCAAGGGCAGGGGGTTAATCAGCCCCAGCATTTT
TRBJ2-6,TRBV28,many,-,CASSFRQANSGANVLTF,TGTGCCAGCAGTTTTAGACAGGCCAACTCTGGGGCCAACGTCCTGACTTTC
TRBJ1-1,TRBV7-9,many,TRBD1,CASSLGQASTEAFF,TGTGCCAGCAGCTTGGGACAGGCGAGCACTGAAGCTTTCTTT
TRBJ2-7,TRBV7-2,many,-,CASSLSHSAYEQYF,TGTGCCAGCAGCTTATCTCACAGTGCCTACGAGCAGTACTTC
TRBJ2-3,TRBV7-3,many,-,CASSLMGGRTDTQYF,TGTGCCAGCAGCTTAATGGGGGGTCGCACAGATACGCAGTATTTT
TRBJ1-5,TRBV27,many,-,CASRGGGQPQHF,TGTGCCAGCAGGGGTGGTGGTCAGCCCCAGCATTTT
TRBJ2-3,TRBV28,many,-,CASSLNRVRDTQYF,TGTGCCAGCAGTTTGAACAGGGTGCGAGATACGCAGTATTTT